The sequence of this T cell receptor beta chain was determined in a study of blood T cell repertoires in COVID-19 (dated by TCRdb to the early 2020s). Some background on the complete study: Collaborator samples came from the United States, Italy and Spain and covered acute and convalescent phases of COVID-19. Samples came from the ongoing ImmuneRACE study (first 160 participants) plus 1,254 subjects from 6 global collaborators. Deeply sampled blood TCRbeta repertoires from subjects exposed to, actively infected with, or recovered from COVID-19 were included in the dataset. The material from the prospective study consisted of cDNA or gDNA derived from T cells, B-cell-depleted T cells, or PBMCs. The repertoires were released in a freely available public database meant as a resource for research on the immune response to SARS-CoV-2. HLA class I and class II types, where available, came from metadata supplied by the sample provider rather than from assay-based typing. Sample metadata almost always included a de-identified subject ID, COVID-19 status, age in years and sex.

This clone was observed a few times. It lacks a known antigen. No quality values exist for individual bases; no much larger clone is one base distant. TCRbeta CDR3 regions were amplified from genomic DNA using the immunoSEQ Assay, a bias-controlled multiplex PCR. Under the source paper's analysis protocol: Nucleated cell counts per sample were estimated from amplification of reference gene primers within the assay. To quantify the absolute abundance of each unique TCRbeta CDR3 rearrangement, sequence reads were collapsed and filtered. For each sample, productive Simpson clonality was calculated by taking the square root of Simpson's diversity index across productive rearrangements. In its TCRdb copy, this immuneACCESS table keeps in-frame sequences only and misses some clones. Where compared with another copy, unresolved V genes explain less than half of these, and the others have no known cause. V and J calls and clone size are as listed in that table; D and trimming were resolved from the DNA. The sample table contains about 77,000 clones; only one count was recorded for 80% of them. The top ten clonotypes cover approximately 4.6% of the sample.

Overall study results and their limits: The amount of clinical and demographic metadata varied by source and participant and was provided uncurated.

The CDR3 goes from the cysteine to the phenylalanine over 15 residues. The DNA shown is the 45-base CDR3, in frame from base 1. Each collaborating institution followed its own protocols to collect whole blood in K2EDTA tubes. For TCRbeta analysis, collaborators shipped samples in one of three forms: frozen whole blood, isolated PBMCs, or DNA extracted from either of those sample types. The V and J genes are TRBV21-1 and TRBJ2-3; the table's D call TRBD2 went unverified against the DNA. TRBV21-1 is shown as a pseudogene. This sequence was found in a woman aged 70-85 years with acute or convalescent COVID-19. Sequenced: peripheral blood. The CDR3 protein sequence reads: CASSNTLSGGDTQYF. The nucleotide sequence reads TGTGCCAGCAGCAATACGCTGTCGGGTGGAGATACGCAGTATTTT.